This entry describes one T cell receptor (beta chain). In the original processing: Counts of nucleated cells, estimated from reference gene primer amplification, were obtained. Here immunoSEQ multiplex PCR was the method, and the copy in TCRdb shows in-frame clones only, minus some. V, J and clone size are those of that table, while D and trimming were read from the DNA. The sample holds about 160,000 clones, more than 65% seen once. The sample comes from a study of blood T cell repertoires in COVID-19. About the research overall: Researchers got acute and convalescent COVID-19 samples from the United States, Italy and Spain. The analysed material was cDNA or gDNA that came from T cells, B-cell-depleted T cells, or PBMCs.

V was clipped by 7 bases and J by 7 bases; unmatched bases: 9. Germline V gene data show CDR1 as SGHKS and CDR2 as YYEKEE (reference sequence). CDR3 length: 13 residues. The chain has TRBV5-5 and TRBJ2-7; 9 nucleotides match TRBD2. The TCR was taken from a woman aged 80 or over with acute or convalescent COVID-19. The sequencing sample was made of peripheral blood. The CDR3 spells CASLAGGRGEQYF. CDR3 DNA sequence: TGTGCCAGCCTCGCGGGGGGGCGCGGGGAGCAGTACTTC.